Shown below are 28 T cell receptor beta chains from a single sample sequenced in a study of T cell responses to AZD1222 COVID-19 vaccine. Sequenced by immunoSEQ multiplex PCR; TCRdb stores in-frame clones only, minus some. Of approximately 150,000 clones in the sample, about 90% were seen once. The material sequenced was peripheral blood, taken on day 0 of AZD1222 vaccination. The receptor set was obtained from an adult in good health.

The chain carries TRBV4-1 and TRBJ1-2, with D perhaps TRBD1 (6 bases). The germline V gene has CDR1 MGHRA and CDR2 YSYEKL. This CDR3 region has 15 residues. V was cut by 4 bases and J by 4 bases, with 16 bases left in between. In nucleotides, the CDR3 is TGCGCCAGCAGCCCCTCGGGGGGCGAAGGCTATGGCTACACCTTC. This gives the protein CASSPSGGEGYGYTF.

The chain combines TRBV19 with TRBJ2-2; D possibly matches TRBD1 or TRBD2 (5 bases each). V dropped 4 bases and J dropped 4 bases, with 22 bases sitting between them. Germline assignment: CDR1 LNHDA and CDR2 SQIVND (reference sequence). The CDR3 sequence is 18 residues long. The CDR3 is CASSTPTSYGDPTGELFF. In DNA, the CDR3 is TGTGCCAGTAGTACACCTACGTCTTACGGGGACCCCACCGGGGAGCTGTTTTTT.

The chain links TRBV6-1 to TRBJ2-7, with 9 bases aligning to TRBD1. The trim removed 1 base at V and 0 bases at J, leaving 1 base unmatched. The CDR3 has 15 residues. CDR1 and CDR2 (germline): MNHNS, SASEGT. In DNA, the CDR3 is TGTGCCAGCAGTGAAGGGGGACAGGGCTCCTACGAGCAGTACTTC. Translating gives CASSEGGQGSYEQYF.

The chain employs TRBV5-5 and TRBJ2-6; D may be TRBD1 (5 bases). V was trimmed by 6 bases and J by 0 bases, leaving 7 bases between them. Germline lookup yields CDR1 SGHKS and CDR2 YYEKEE (reference sequence). CDR3 length: 14 amino acids. In DNA, the CDR3 is TGTGCCAGCACCACAGGCTCTGGGGCCAACGTCCTGACTTTC. As protein: CASTTGSGANVLTF.

The chain links TRBV28 to TRBJ1-2; the D gene is possibly TRBD1 (6 bases). Trimming cost V 2 bases and J 3 bases, with 13 bases left between them. The CDR3 has 15 residues. The germline gives CDR1 MDHEN, CDR2 SYDVKM. The CDR3 sequence: CASSLPGGADYGYTF. The CDR3 nucleotides are TGTGCCAGCAGTTTACCCGGGGGGGCGGACTATGGCTACACCTTC.

V is TRBV3-1 (or the pseudogene TRBV3-2) and J is TRBJ1-2; D is unclear. The CDR3 totals 15 residues. Germline assignment: CDR1 LGHDT and CDR2 YNNKEL (reference sequence). V lost 0 bases to trimming and J lost 7 bases, with 15 bases between them. CDR3 protein: CASSQESRSVGGYTF. CDR3 bases: TGTGCCAGCAGCCAAGAAAGTAGGTCAGTCGGTGGCTACACCTTC.

The V gene is TRBV18, the J gene TRBJ2-1; D unresolved. This CDR3 comprises 16 residues. CDR1 is KGHSH, CDR2 LQKENI, per germline. The V end lost 6 bases, the J end lost 0 bases, and 15 bases lay between the germline ends. The CDR3: CASSLGFQSSYNEQFF. DNA for the CDR3: TGTGCCAGCTCCCTGGGCTTCCAGAGCTCCTACAATGAGCAGTTCTTC. Together with reference TRBV18 and TRBJ2-1, the CDR3 gives the full variable domain: NAGVMQNPRHLVRRRGQEARLRCSPMKGHSHVYWYRQLPEEGLKFMVYLQKENIIDESGMPKERFSAEFPKEGPSILRIQQVVRGDSAAYFCASSLGFQSSYNEQFFGPGTRLTVL.

V gene TRBV27 combines with J gene TRBJ2-3; possibly TRBD2 for D (6 bases). Per germline, CDR1 MNHEY and CDR2 SMNVEV (reference sequence). V was clipped by 0 bases and J by 5 bases, with 21 bases between them. This CDR3 region has 18 residues. For the CDR3, the DNA is TGTGCCAGCAGTTTATCCCCTTTAGGAGGGGAAAGGGGAGATACGCAGTATTTT. Protein sequence: CASSLSPLGGERGDTQYF.

This rearrangement joins TRBV30 to TRBJ1-3; tentatively, D is TRBD1 (5 bases). Germline-derived CDR1 and CDR2 are GTSNPN and SVGIG (reference sequence). The CDR3 is 13 residues long. Trimming took off 1 base at V and 4 bases at J, with 8 bases between the two ends. The CDR3 DNA sequence: TGTGCCTGGAGTGGGGACTCCGGAAACACCATATATTTT. Translating it yields CAWSGDSGNTIYF.

This clone appeared a single time. This chain connects TRBV27 to TRBJ1-1; TRBD1 agrees at 9 bases. Trimming removed 5 bases from V and 6 bases from J; junction bases left unmatched: 22. Germline CDR1 reads MNHEY; CDR2 reads SMNVEV (reference sequence). The CDR3 is 19 residues long. The CDR3 region has the DNA TGTGCCAGCAGTCCTCGAAAAATGCCCGGGACAGGGTATATGGCTGAAGCTTTCTTT. As protein: CASSPRKMPGTGYMAEAFF.

The J gene is TRBJ2-7, the V gene TRBV4-1; D uncertain. CDR1 and CDR2 from the germline V gene are MGHRA and YSYEKL. The germline V and J ends were trimmed by 1 base and 1 base, with 11 bases remaining between them. The CDR3 has 15 amino acids. This chain's CDR3 is CASSQVVGVSYEQYF. As DNA, the CDR3 is TGCGCCAGCAGCCAAGTCGTCGGCGTTTCCTACGAGCAGTACTTC.

V gene TRBV19 combines with J gene TRBJ2-1, with 13 bases matching TRBD2. V shed 5 bases, J shed 8 bases, and the junction held 9 bases outside the gene matches. Germline V gene data show CDR1 as LNHDA and CDR2 as SQIVND (reference sequence). The CDR3 loop spans 16 amino acids. CDR3 DNA: TGTGCCAGTAGTTCGAGACTAGCGGGGGGTTCGTATGAGCAGTTCTTC. As protein: CASSSRLAGGSYEQFF.

This clone appeared a few times. V usage is TRBV28 and J usage is TRBJ1-2; 9 positions match TRBD1. Germline-derived CDR1 and CDR2 are MDHEN and SYDVKM. The CDR3 is made up of 17 amino acids. The V and J ends lost 4 bases and 2 bases, in that order; junction bases with no gene match: 11. The CDR3: CASSYPVAGTGNYGYTF. The CDR3 bases are TGTGCCAGCAGTTACCCCGTCGCCGGGACAGGGAACTATGGCTACACCTTC.

The chain is built from TRBV27 and TRBJ2-3, with TRBD1 identical over 7 bases. The CDR3 extends over 12 amino acids. The germline gives CDR1 MNHEY, CDR2 SMNVEV (reference sequence). Trimming removed 11 bases from V and 4 bases from J; junction bases left unmatched: 6. The CDR3 region is CASEGAADTQYF. The CDR3, as DNA: TGTGCCTCCGAGGGGGCGGCAGATACGCAGTATTTT.

The chain combines TRBV28 with TRBJ2-7, with D unresolved. Trimming took off 5 bases at V and 0 bases at J, with 17 bases between the two ends. Germline CDR1 MDHEN, CDR2 SYDVKM. The CDR3 totals 16 residues. CDR3 sequence (DNA): TGTGCCAGCAGTCTTGTACCCTACCCGAGCTCCTACGAGCAGTACTTC. Its translation is CASSLVPYPSSYEQYF.

The chain has TRBV6-2 or TRBV6-3 and TRBJ1-2, with D perhaps matching TRBD1 (6 bases). This CDR3 region has 15 residues. Germline assignment: CDR1 MNHEY and CDR2 SVGEGT. The ends were cut back, 3 bases at V and 4 bases at J, with 15 bases in the middle. The CDR3 DNA follows: TGTGCCAGCAGTTATTGGACAGAGGCTACCTATGGCTACACCTTC. Protein sequence: CASSYWTEATYGYTF.

V gene TRBV28 combines with J gene TRBJ2-7; 10 nucleotides agree with TRBD2. Germline CDR1 MDHEN, CDR2 SYDVKM. CDR3 size: 14 residues. V dropped 6 bases and J dropped 3; count of bases not matched to a gene: 5. The DNA for the CDR3 is TGTGCCAGCAGACATCTAGCGGGAGTCTACGAGCAGTACTTC. It specifies CASRHLAGVYEQYF.

This clone was recorded a few times. CDR3 coding DNA: TGTGCCAGCAGCCGGGACAGTTACAATCAGCCCCAGCATTTT. The encoded protein is CASSRDSYNQPQHF. The J gene is TRBJ1-5, the V gene TRBV27; 7 bases fit TRBD1. This CDR3 comprises 14 residues. The germline CDR1 and CDR2 sequences are MNHEY and SMNVEV (reference sequence). The ends lost 6 bases at V and 3 bases at J; junction bases unmatched: 5.

The CDR3, as DNA: TGTGCCAGCAGCTTATCAGGGGTTTATCAGCCCCAGCATTTT. Translated: CASSLSGVYQPQHF. The chain recombines TRBV7-9 with TRBJ1-5, with a possible D match to TRBD1 (6 bases). The V gene's germline CDR1 is SEHNR and CDR2 FQNEAQ (reference sequence). This CDR3 is 14 amino acids long. Trimming took 2 bases from V and 5 from J, leaving 10 bases between them.

The chain carries TRBV6-2 or TRBV6-3 and TRBJ2-5; 15 bases are a match to TRBD2. The germline V gene has CDR1 MNHEY and CDR2 SVGEGT. The CDR3 length is 19 residues. V lost 2 bases, J lost 2 bases, and 9 bases stayed unmatched. CDR3 nucleotides: TGTGCCAGCAGTTACCCCCCCGGGACTAGCGGGAGGAAGCAAGAGACCCAGTACTTC. Translated: CASSYPPGTSGRKQETQYF.

This chain links TRBV14 with TRBJ2-2; 10 bases align to TRBD2. The CDR3 is 16 amino acids. V dropped 4 bases and J dropped 4; count of bases not matched to a gene: 6. Germline CDR1 is SGHDN and CDR2 is FVKESK. The CDR3 reads CASSRLAGDLTGELFF. The CDR3 DNA reads TGTGCCAGCAGCCGTCTAGCGGGAGATCTCACCGGGGAGCTGTTTTTT.

The chain recombines TRBV3-1 (or the pseudogene TRBV3-2) with TRBJ2-7, with 8 bases matching TRBD1. The CDR3 extends over 19 amino acids. Trimming at V came to 1 base and at J to 5 bases, leaving 19 bases not matched to a gene. CDR1 LGHDT and CDR2 YNNKEL come from the germline V gene (reference sequence). The chain's CDR3 is CASSQVPQVRPDRANEQYF. As DNA, the CDR3 is TGTGCCAGCAGCCAAGTCCCGCAAGTCAGGCCGGACAGGGCCAACGAGCAGTACTTC.

V gene TRBV5-5 combines with J gene TRBJ1-2; TRBD1 matches at 11 bases. Germline V gene lookup returns CDR1 SGHKS and CDR2 YYEKEE (reference sequence). With 4 bases clipped from V and 5 bases from J, the junction kept 13 bases outside the gene matches. The length of the CDR3 is 17 residues. CDR3 DNA sequence: TGTGCCAGCAGCCCCGGGACAGGGGGTCCCTCCCTGTATGGCTACACCTTC. Protein sequence: CASSPGTGGPSLYGYTF.

The chain joins TRBV6-6 to TRBJ2-1; TRBD1 is a possible D gene (6 bases). Deletions cut 0 bases from V and 7 bases from J, with 10 bases between. This CDR3 contains 14 residues. CDR1 and CDR2 from the germline V gene are MNHNY and SVGAGI (reference sequence). Here the CDR3 DNA reads TGTGCCAGCAGTTACTCGAAGGGGGAAAATGAGCAGTTCTTC. Protein sequence: CASSYSKGENEQFF.

The chain combines TRBV24-1 with TRBJ2-1, with 11 nucleotides matching TRBD2. Trimming took 5 bases from V and 5 from J; bases not matched to a gene: 7. Germline CDR1 reads KGHDR; CDR2 reads SFDVKD. The length of the CDR3 is 16 residues. CDR3 protein: CATSGLTSGINNEQFF. The CDR3, as DNA: TGTGCCACCAGTGGCCTGACTAGCGGGATCAACAATGAGCAGTTCTTC.

This rearrangement joins TRBV7-2 to TRBJ1-2, with D perhaps matching TRBD1 (6 bases). The ends were cut back, 2 bases at V and 5 bases at J, with 12 bases in the middle. The V gene's germline CDR1 is SGHTA and CDR2 FQGNSA. There are 14 residues in the CDR3. CDR3: CASSLRGAGYGYTF. The CDR3, as DNA: TGTGCCAGCAGCTTACGGGGGGCAGGTTATGGCTACACCTTC. The variable domain in full, with the rest retrieved from reference TRBV7-2 and TRBJ1-2, is GAGVSQSPSNKVTEKGKDVELRCDPISGHTALYWYRQSLGQGLEFLIYFQGNSAPDKSGLPSDRFSAERTGGSVSTLTIQRTQQEDSAVYLCASSLRGAGYGYTFGSGTRLTVV.

The chain uses TRBV4-1 and TRBJ1-2, with D possibly TRBD1 on 5 matching bases. In germline, CDR1 is MGHRA, CDR2 YSYEKL. CDR3 length equals 16 residues. The germline V and J ends were trimmed by 0 bases and 0 bases, with 11 bases remaining between them. The CDR3 region has the DNA TGCGCCAGCAGCCAAGAGGGTCCAGGGACTAACTATGGCTACACCTTC. Translating it yields CASSQEGPGTNYGYTF.

The V and J genes are TRBV7-8 and TRBJ2-7; 10 nucleotides agree with TRBD1. Germline values: CDR1 SGHVS, CDR2 FQNEAQ. V was pared by 5 bases and J by 2 bases, with 6 bases of the junction left unmatched. This CDR3 has 15 amino acids. The DNA of the CDR3 is TGTGCCAGCAGCCTGGGGGGACAGGGGACCTACGAGCAGTACTTC. Amino acids: CASSLGGQGTYEQYF. The variable domain in full, completed from reference TRBV7-8 and TRBJ2-7, reads GAGVSQSPRYKVAKRGQDVALRCDPISGHVSLFWYQQALGQGPEFLTYFQNEAQLDKSGLPSDRFFAERPEGSVSTLKIQRTQQEDSAVYLCASSLGGQGTYEQYFGPGTRLTVT.